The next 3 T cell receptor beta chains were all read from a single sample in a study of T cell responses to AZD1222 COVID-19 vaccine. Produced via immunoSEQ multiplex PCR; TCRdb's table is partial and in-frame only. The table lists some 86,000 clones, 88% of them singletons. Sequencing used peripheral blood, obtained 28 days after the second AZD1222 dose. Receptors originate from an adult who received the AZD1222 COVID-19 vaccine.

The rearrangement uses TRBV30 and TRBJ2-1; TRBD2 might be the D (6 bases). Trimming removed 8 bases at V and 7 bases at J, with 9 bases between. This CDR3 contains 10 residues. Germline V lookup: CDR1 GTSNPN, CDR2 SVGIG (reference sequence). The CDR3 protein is CALGGNEQFF. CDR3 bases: TGTGCCCTTGGGGGGAATGAGCAGTTCTTC.

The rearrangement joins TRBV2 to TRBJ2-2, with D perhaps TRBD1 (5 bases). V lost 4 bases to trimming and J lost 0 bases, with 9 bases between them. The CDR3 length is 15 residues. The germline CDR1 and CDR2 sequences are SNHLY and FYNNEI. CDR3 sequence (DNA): TGTGCCAGCAGTGGACAGTTATCGAACACCGGGGAGCTGTTTTTT. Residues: CASSGQLSNTGELFF. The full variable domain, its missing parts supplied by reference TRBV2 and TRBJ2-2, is EPEVTQTPSHQVTQMGQEVILRCVPISNHLYFYWYRQILGQKVEFLVSFYNNEISEKSEIFDDQFSVERPDGSNFTLKIRSTKLEDSAMYFCASSGQLSNTGELFFGEGSRLTVL.

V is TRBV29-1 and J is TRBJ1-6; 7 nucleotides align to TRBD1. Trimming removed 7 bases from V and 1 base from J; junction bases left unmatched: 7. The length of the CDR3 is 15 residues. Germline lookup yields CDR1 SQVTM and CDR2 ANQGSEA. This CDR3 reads CSAKTGRSYNSPLHF. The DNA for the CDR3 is TGCAGCGCCAAGACAGGGAGATCCTATAATTCACCCCTCCACTTT.